Sequencing of this TCR beta chain was carried out in a study of T cell repertoires in cytomegalovirus infection. Study background: CMV infection and matching HLA type were both indicated by public TCR beta signatures. Overall study results and limits: Ex vivo responses were dominated by HLA-C-restricted CMV-specific TCR beta clonotypes.

TCRdb called the reads again in MiXCR, with one record for every CDR3 protein. The repertoire holds around 81,000 distinct CDR3 sequences, with roughly 40% as singletons. Regarding this clonotype: Its cognate antigen is unknown.

The CDR3 runs 16 residues. Trimming at V came to 5 bases and at J to 3 bases, leaving 7 bases not matched to a gene. CDR1 and CDR2 from the germline V gene are PRHDT and FYEKMQ (reference sequence). The sequencing here drew on CD8+ T cells from cultured PBMCs, taken from culture after CMV antigen stimulation. The clonotype comes from a human donor in good health (CMV status not recorded). Some clones in this sample may be carry-over from other donors' samples. The chain combines TRBV13 with TRBJ2-1, with 10 nucleotides matching TRBD2. In nucleotides, the CDR3 is TGTGCCAGCAGCAACATAGCGGGGGGAAACTACAATGAGCAGTTCTTC. This sequence encodes CASSNIAGGNYNEQFF.